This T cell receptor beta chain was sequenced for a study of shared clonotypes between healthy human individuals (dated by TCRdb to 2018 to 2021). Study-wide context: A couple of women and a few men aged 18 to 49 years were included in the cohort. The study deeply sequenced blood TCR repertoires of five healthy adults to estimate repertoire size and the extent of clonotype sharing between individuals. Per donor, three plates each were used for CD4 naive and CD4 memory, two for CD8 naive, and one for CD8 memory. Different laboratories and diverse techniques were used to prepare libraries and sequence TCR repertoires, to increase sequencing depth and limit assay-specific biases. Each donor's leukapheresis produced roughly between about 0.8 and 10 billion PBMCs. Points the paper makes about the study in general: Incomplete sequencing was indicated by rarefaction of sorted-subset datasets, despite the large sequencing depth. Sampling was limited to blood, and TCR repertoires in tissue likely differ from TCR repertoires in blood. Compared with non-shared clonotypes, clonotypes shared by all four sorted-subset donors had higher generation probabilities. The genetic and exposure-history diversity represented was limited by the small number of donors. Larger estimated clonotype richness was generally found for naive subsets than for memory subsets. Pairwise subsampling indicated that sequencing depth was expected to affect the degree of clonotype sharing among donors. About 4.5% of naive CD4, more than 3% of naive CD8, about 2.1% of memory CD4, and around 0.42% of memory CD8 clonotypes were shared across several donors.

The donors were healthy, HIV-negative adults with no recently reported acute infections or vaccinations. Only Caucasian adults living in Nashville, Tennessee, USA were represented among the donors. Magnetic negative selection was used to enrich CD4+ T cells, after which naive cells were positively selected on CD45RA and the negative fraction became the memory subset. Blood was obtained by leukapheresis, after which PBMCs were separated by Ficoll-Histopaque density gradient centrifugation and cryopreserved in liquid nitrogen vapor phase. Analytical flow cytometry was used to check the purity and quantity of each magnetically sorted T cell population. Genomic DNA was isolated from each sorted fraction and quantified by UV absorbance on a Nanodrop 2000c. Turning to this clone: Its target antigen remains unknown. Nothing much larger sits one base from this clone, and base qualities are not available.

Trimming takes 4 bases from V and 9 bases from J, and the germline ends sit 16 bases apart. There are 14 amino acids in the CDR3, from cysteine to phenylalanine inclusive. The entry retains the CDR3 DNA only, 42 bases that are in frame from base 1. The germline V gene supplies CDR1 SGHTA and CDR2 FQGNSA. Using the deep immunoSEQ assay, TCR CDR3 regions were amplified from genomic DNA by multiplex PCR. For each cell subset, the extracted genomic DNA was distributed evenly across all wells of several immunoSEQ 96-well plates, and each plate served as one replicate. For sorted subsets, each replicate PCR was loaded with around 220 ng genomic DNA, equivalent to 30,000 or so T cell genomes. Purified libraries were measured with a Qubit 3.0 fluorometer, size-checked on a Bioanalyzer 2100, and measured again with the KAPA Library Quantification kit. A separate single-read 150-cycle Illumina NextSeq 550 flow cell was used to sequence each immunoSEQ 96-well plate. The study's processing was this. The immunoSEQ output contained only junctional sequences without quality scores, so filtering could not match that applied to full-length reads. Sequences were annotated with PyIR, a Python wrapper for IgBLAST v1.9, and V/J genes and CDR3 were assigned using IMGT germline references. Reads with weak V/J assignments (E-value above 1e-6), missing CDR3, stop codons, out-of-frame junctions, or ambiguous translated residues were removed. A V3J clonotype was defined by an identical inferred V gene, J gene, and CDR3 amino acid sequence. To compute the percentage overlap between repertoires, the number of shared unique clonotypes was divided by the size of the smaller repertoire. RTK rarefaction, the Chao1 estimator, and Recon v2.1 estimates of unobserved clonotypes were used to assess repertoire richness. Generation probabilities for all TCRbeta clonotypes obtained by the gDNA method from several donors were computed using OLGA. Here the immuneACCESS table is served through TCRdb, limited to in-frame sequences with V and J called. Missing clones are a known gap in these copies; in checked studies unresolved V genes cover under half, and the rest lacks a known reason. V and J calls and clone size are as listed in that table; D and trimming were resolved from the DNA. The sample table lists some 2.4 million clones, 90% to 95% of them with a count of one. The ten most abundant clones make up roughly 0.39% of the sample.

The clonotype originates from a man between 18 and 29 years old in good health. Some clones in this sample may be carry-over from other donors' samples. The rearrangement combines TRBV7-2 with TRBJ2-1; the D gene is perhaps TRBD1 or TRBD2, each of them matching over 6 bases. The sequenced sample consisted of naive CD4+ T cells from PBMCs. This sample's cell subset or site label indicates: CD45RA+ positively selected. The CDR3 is CASSSRGGEGEQFF. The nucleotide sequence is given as TGTGCCAGCAGCTCCAGGGGCGGGGAAGGTGAGCAGTTCTTC. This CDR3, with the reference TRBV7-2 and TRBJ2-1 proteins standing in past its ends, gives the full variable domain GAGVSQSPSNKVTEKGKDVELRCDPISGHTALYWYRQSLGQGLEFLIYFQGNSAPDKSGLPSDRFSAERTGGSVSTLTIQRTQQEDSAVYLCASSSRGGEGEQFFGPGTRLTVL.